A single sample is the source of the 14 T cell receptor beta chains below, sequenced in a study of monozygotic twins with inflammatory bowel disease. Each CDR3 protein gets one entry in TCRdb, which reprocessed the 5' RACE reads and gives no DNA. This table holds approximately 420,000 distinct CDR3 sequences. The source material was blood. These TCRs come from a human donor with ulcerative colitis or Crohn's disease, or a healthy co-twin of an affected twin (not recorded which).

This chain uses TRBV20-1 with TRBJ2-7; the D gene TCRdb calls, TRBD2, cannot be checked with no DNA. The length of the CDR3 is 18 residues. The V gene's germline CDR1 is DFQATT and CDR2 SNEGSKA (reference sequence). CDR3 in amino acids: CSAREELAGAALLYEQYF.

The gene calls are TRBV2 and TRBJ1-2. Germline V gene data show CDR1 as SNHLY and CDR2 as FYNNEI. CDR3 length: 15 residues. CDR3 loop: CASSARDSLGHGYTF.

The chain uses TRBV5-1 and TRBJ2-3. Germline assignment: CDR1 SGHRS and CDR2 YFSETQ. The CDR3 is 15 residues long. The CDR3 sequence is CASSLEASRTDTQYF.

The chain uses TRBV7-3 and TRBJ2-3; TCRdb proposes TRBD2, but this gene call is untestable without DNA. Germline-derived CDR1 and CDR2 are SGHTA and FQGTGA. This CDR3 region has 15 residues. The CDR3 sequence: CASSLTGPYTDTQYF.

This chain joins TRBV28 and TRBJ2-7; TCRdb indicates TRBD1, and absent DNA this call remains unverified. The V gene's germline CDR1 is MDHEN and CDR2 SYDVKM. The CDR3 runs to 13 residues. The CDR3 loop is CASTGTVTYEQYF. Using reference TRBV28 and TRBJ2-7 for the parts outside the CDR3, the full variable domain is DVKVTQSSRYLVKRTGEKVFLECVQDMDHENMFWYRQDPGLGLRLIYFSYDVKMKEKGDIPEGYSVSREKKERFSLILESASTNQTSMYLCASTGTVTYEQYFGPGTRLTVT.

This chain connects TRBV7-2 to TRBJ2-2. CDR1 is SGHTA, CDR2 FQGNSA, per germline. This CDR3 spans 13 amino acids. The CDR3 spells CASSQLPPGELFF. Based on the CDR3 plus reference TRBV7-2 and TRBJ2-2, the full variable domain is GAGVSQSPSNKVTEKGKDVELRCDPISGHTALYWYRQSLGQGLEFLIYFQGNSAPDKSGLPSDRFSAERTGGSVSTLTIQRTQQEDSAVYLCASSQLPPGELFFGEGSRLTVL.

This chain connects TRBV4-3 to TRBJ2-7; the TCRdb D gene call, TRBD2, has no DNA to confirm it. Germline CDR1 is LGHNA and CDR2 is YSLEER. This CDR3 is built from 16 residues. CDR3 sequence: CASSQDTGLVLDEQYF.

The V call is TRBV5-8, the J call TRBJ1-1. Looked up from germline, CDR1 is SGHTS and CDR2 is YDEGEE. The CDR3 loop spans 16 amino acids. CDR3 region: CASSLGRHWGNTEAFF. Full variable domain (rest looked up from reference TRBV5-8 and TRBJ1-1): EAGVTQSPTHLIKTRGQQATLRCSPISGHTSVYWYQQALGLGLQFLLWYDEGEERNRGNFPPRFSGRQFPNYSSELNVNALELEDSALYLCASSLGRHWGNTEAFFGQGTRLTVV.

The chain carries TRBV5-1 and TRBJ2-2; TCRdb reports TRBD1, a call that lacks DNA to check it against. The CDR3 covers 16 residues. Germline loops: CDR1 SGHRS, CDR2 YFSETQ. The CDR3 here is CASSLPGQAKTGELFF.

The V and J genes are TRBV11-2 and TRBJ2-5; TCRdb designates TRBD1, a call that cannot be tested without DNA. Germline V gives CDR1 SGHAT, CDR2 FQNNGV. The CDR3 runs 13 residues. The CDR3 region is CASSYRGQETQYF.

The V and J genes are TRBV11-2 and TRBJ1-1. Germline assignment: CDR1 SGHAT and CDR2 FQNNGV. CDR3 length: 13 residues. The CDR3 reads CASSLLGTTEAFF.

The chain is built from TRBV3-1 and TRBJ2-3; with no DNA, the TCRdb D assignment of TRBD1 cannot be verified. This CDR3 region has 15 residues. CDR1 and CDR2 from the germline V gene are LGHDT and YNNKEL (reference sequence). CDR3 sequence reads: CASSQVQGATDTQYF.

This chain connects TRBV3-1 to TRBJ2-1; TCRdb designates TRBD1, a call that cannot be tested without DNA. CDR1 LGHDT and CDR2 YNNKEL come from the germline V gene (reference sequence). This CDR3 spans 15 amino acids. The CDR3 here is CASSQDGTRHNELFF.

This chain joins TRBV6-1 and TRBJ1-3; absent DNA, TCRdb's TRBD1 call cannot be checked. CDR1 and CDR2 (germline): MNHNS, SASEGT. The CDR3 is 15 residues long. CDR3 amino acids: CASSERAGAGNTIYF.